This T cell receptor (beta chain) was observed in a study of PD-1 blockade in classical Hodgkin lymphoma. Study results and limitations: The study found complete responders had baseline diversity similar to newly diagnosed patients. Among the patients, those starting nivolumab under 1 year after ASCT were excluded. Newly diagnosed patients had baseline TCR diversity that was reportedly lower than that of healthy donors. Whereas CD4+ TCR diversity had risen significantly by C4D1, CD8+ TCR diversity had not.

Method: immunoSEQ multiplex PCR; TCRdb's copy keeps in-frame clones and lacks some. This sample has about 44,000 clones; 66% occur once, and the top ten carry more than 3%. Worth noting for this clone: What it binds is unknown.

Regarding time point: cycle 4 day 1 (C4D1), after more than 5 weeks of nivolumab. Every patient relapsed after autologous stem cell transplantation, and brentuximab vedotin exposure varied. The CDR3 loop spans 15 amino acids. Trimming removed 1 base from V and 0 bases from J, with 9 bases in between. The germline V gene encodes CDR1 SEHNR and CDR2 FQNEAQ (reference sequence). The sequenced sample was peripheral blood mononuclear cells (PBMCs), obtained before the fourth cycle of nivolumab. This sequence originates from a human donor with classical Hodgkin lymphoma. This rearrangement joins TRBV7-9 to TRBJ1-2; D remains ambiguous. The CDR3 reads CASSLDMGANYGYTF. CDR3 nucleotides: TGTGCCAGCAGCTTAGATATGGGAGCTAACTATGGCTACACCTTC.